The entry that follows covers one T cell receptor beta chain sequence. Its target is not known. This sample is part of a study of shared clonotypes between healthy human individuals. Broader study findings: There were few donors, and this limited the genetic and exposure-history diversity represented. Generation probabilities were higher for clonotypes shared across all four sorted-subset donors than for unshared ones.

CD4+ cells were split into CD45RA+ naive and CD45RA-negative memory subsets. TCRdb's copy holds only in-frame clones and misses some; the assay was immunoSEQ multiplex PCR. The repertoire includes roughly 2.2 million clones, 85% to 95% of them detected once, and 0.39% sits in the top ten. The CDR3 consists of 16 residues. V lost 4 bases and J 0 bases, leaving 15 bases between the germline ends. CDR1 is SGHRS, CDR2 YFSETQ, per germline. The specimen sequenced was naive CD4+ T cells from PBMCs. The subset: CD45RA+ positively selected. The V and J genes are TRBV5-1 and TRBJ2-3; tentatively, D is TRBD1 (6 bases). The sequence was collected from a man younger than 35 in good health. Some clones in this sample may be carry-over from other donors' samples. Here the CDR3 reads CASSTRPGQSTDTQYF. CDR3 nucleotide sequence: TGCGCCAGCAGCACGAGACCCGGACAGAGCACAGATACGCAGTATTTT.